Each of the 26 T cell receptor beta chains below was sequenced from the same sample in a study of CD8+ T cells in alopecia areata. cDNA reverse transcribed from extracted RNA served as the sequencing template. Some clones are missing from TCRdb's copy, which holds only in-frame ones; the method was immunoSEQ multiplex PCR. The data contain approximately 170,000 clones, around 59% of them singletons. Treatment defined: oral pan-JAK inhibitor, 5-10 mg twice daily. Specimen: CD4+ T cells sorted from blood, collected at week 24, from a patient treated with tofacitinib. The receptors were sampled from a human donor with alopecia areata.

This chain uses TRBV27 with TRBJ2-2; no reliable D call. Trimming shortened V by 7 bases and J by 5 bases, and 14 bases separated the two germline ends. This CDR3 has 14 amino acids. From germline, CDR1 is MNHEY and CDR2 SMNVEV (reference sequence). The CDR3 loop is CASTLLVGTGELFF. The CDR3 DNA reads TGTGCCAGCACCCTCCTGGTGGGAACCGGGGAGCTGTTTTTT.

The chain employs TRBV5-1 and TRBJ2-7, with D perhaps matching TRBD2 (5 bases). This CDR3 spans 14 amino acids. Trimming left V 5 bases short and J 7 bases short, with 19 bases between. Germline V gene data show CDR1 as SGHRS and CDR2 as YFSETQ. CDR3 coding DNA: TGCGCCAGCAGTGACCCGGGAAGGAGAGGGGAGCAGTACTTC. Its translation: CASSDPGRRGEQYF.

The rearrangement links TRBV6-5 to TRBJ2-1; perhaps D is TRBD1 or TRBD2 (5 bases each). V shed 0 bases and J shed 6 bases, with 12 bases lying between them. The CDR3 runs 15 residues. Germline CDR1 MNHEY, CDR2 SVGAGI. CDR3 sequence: CASSYSRGGGNEQFF. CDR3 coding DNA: TGTGCCAGCAGTTACTCCCGAGGTGGGGGCAATGAGCAGTTCTTC.

CDR3 in amino acids: CASSLAGRAGNTIYF. Here the CDR3 DNA reads TGTGCCAGCAGCTTAGCGGGCAGGGCTGGAAACACCATATATTTT. This chain joins TRBV7-9 and TRBJ1-3, with D perhaps TRBD1 (5 bases). The CDR3 runs to 15 residues. V lost 0 bases and J 2 bases, leaving 8 bases between the germline ends. CDR1 and CDR2 (germline): SEHNR, FQNEAQ (reference sequence).

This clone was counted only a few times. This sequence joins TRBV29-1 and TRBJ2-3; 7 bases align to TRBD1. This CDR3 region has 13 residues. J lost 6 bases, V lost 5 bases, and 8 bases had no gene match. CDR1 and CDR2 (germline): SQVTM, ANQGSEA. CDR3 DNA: TGCAGCGTTTCACAGGGGCGCAGGGATACGCAGTATTTT. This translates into CSVSQGRRDTQYF.

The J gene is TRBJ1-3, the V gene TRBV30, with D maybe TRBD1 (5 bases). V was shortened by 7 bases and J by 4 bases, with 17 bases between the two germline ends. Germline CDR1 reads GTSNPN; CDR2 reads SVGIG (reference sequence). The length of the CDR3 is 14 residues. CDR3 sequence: CAFQTQGAGNTIYF. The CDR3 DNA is TGTGCCTTTCAAACTCAGGGAGCAGGAAACACCATATATTTT.

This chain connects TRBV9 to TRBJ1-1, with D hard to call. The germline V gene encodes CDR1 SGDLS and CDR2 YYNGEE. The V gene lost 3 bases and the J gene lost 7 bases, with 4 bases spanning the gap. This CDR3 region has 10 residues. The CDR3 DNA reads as TGTGCCAGCAGCGAGATTGAAGCTTTCTTT. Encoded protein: CASSEIEAFF.

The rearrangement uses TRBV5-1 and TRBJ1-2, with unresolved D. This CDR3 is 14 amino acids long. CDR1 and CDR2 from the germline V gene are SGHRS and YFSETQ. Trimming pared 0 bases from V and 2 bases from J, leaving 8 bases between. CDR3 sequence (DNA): TGCGCCAGCAGCTTGGCGGGTGCCAACTATGGCTACACCTTC. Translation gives CASSLAGANYGYTF.

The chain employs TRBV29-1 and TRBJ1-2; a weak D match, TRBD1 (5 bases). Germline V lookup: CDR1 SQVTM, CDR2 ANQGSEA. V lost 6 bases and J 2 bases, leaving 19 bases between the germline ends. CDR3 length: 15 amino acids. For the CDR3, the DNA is TGCAGCGTAGGTGATCTGGACACCGGGAACTATGGCTACACCTTC. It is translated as CSVGDLDTGNYGYTF.

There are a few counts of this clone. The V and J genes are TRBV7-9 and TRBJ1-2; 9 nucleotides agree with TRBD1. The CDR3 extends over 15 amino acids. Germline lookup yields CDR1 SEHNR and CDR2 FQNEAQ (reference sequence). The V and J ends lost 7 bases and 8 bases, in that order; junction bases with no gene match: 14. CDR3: CASTPIGQGMRGYTF. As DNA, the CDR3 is TGTGCCAGCACCCCAATCGGACAGGGGATGAGGGGCTACACCTTC. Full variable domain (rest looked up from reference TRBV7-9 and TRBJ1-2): DTGVSQNPRHKITKRGQNVTFRCDPISEHNRLYWYRQTLGQGPEFLTYFQNEAQLEKSRLLSDRFSAERPKGSFSTLEIQRTEQGDSAMYLCASTPIGQGMRGYTFGSGTRLTVV.

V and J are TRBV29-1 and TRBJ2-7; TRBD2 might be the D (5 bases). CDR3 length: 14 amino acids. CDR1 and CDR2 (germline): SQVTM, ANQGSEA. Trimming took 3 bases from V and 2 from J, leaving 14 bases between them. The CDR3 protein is CSVDAAGSPYEQYF. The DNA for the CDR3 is TGCAGCGTTGATGCGGCGGGTTCTCCCTACGAGCAGTACTTC.

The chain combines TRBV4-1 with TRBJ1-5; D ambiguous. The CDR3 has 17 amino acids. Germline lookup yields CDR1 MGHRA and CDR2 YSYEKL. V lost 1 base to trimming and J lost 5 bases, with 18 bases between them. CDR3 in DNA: TGCGCCAGCAGCCAAGGTCGGGCCAAAGACCCATATCAGCCCCAGCATTTT. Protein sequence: CASSQGRAKDPYQPQHF.

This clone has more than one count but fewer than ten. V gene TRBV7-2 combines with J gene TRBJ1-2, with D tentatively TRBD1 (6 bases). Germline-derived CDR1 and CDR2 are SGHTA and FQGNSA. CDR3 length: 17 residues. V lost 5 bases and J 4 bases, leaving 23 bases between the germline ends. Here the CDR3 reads CASSPTTGPTGFYGYTF. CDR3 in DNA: TGTGCCAGCAGCCCGACGACAGGCCCGACCGGGTTCTATGGCTACACCTTC.

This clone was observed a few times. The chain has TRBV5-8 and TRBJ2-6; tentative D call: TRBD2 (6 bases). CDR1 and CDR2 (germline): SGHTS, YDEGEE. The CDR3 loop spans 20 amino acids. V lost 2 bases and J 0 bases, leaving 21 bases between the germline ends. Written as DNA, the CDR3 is TGTGCCAGCAGCTTCGGGAGATCCGGCCTCGGCTACTCTGGGGCCAACGTCCTGACTTTC. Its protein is CASSFGRSGLGYSGANVLTF.

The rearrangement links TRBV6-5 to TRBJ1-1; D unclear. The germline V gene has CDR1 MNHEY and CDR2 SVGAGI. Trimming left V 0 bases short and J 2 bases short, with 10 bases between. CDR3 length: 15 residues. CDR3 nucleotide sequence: TGTGCCAGCAGTTACTCAGTAGGGATAAACACTGAAGCTTTCTTT. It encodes CASSYSVGINTEAFF.

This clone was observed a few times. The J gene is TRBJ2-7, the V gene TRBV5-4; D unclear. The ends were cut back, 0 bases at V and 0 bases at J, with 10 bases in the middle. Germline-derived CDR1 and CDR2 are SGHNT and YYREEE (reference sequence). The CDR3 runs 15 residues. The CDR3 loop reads CASSLDGVSSYEQYF. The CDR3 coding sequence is TGTGCCAGCAGCTTGGATGGGGTTAGCTCCTACGAGCAGTACTTC.

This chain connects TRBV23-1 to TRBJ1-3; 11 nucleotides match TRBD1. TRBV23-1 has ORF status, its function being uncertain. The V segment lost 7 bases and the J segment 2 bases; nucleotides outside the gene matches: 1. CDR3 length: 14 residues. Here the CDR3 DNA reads TGCGCCAGCAAGGACAGGGGGCCTGGAAACACCATATATTTT. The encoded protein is CASKDRGPGNTIYF.

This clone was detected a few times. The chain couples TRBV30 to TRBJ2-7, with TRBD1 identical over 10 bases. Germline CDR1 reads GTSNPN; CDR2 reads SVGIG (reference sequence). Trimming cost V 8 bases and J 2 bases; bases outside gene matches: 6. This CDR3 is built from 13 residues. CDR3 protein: CAQGGQGTYEQYF. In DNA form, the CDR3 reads TGTGCCCAAGGGGGACAGGGGACCTACGAGCAGTACTTC.

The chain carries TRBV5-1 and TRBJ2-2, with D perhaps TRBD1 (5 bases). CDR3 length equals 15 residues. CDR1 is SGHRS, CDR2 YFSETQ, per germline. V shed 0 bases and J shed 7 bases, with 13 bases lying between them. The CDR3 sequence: CASSLDGRQFGELFF. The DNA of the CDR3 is TGCGCCAGCAGCTTGGATGGGCGACAGTTCGGGGAGCTGTTTTTT.

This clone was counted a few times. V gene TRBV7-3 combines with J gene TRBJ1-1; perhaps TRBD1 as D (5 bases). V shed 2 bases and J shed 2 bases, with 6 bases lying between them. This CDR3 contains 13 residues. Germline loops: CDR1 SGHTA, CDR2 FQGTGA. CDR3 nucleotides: TGTGCCAGCAGCTTAGGGGCTAACACTGAAGCTTTCTTT. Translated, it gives CASSLGANTEAFF.

The CDR3 reads CASIQWDLTDSYEQYF. The CDR3 DNA reads as TGTGCCAGCATCCAGTGGGATTTGACAGATTCCTACGAGCAGTACTTC. This rearrangement joins TRBV7-6 to TRBJ2-7, with D perhaps matching TRBD1 (5 bases). Germline CDR1 reads SGHVS; CDR2 reads FNYEAQ. Trimming removed 7 bases at V and 1 base at J, with 20 bases between. The CDR3 runs 16 residues. Full variable domain (outside the CDR3, taken from reference TRBV7-6 and TRBJ2-7): GAGVSQSPRYKVTKRGQDVALRCDPISGHVSLYWYRQALGQGPEFLTYFNYEAQQDKSGLPNDRFSAERPEGSISTLTIQRTEQRDSAMYRCASIQWDLTDSYEQYFGPGTRLTVT.

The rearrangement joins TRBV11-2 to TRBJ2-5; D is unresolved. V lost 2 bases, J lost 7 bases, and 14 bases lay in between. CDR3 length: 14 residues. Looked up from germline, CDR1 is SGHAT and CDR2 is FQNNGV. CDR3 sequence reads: CASSLTGPAVTQYF. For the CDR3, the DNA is TGTGCCAGCAGCTTAACCGGGCCGGCGGTGACCCAGTACTTC.

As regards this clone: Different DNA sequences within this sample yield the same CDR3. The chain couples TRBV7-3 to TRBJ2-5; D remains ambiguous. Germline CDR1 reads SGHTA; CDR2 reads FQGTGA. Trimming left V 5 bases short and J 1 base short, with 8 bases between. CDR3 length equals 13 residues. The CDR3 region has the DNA TGTGCCAGCAGCCTAGGGCTCCAAGAGACCCAGTACTTC. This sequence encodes CASSLGLQETQYF.

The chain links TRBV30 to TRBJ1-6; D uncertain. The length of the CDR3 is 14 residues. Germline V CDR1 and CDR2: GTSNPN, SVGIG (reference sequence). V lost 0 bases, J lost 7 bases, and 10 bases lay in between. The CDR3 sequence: CAWSVAQQNSPLHF. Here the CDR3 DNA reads TGTGCCTGGAGTGTGGCTCAGCAGAATTCACCCCTCCACTTT.

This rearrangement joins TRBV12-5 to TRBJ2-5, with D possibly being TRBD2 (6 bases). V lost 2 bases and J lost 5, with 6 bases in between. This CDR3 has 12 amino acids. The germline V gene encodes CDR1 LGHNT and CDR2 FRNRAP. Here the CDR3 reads CASGLRGETQYF. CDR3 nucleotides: TGTGCTAGTGGTTTGCGGGGGGAGACCCAGTACTTC.

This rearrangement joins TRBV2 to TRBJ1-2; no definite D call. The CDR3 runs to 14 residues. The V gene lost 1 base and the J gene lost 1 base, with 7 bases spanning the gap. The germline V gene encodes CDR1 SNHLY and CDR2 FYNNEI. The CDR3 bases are TGTGCCAGCAGTGAAGATTCCTTTAACTATGGCTACACCTTC. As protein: CASSEDSFNYGYTF.